This record concerns one TCR beta chain sequence. No antigen is known for it. These data originate in a study of cytomegalovirus exposure and HLA in healthy donors. Notes on the study in general: The sole available immune exposure information was CMV serostatus. HLA allele associations emerged for about 18,000 TCR beta sequences in a later analysis, at 0.05 false discovery rate.

With 60 Vbeta and 13 Jbeta primers, the PCR was carried out. Assay: immunoSEQ multiplex PCR; the TCRdb copy retains only in-frame clones and omits some. The data contain 100,000 to 150,000 clones, about 83% of them seen just once; the ten biggest clones take up approximately 3.6%. Donors in the study were healthy people who gave bone marrow. Germline values: CDR1 MRHNA, CDR2 SNTAGT. The CDR3 spans 13 residues. After removal of 5 bases from V and 1 base from J, the junction contained 0 bases not matched to a gene. The TCR originated in a man aged 25-40 years in good health and CMV-seronegative. Sequenced: PBMCs. The rearrangement joins TRBV6-4 to TRBJ2-3; 7 bases align to TRBD2. The CDR3 here is CASSLAGTDTQYF. CDR3 DNA sequence: TGTGCCAGCAGTCTAGCGGGCACAGATACGCAGTATTTT.